These 32 T cell receptor beta chains originate from one sample sequenced in a study of CD8 T cells in Susac syndrome. The RNA input was about 0.5 to 1 ug, and it was reverse transcribed with random hexamers. TCRdb re-called the immunoSEQ multiplex PCR reads with MiXCR, one entry per CDR3 protein. Among around 71,000 distinct CDR3 sequences, under 96% were seen once, and the ten largest hold roughly 0.11%. Sequencing input: CD4+ T cells from PBMCs. These receptors were obtained from a human donor with multiple sclerosis.

This clonotype occurred a few times. The gene calls are TRBV18 and TRBJ1-1; TRBD1 aligns across 12 bases. The CDR3 sequence is 13 residues long. The germline V gene encodes CDR1 KGHSH and CDR2 LQKENI. V shed 6 bases and J 8 bases; nucleotides not matched to a gene: 4. The DNA of the CDR3 is TGTGCCAGCTCTGGGACAGGGGGCACCGAAGCTTTCTTT. Translation: CASSGTGGTEAFF.

The V gene is TRBV9, the J gene TRBJ2-6; the D gene is possibly TRBD2 (6 bases). Trimming pared 6 bases from V and 7 bases from J, leaving 26 bases between. CDR1 and CDR2 (germline): SGDLS, YYNGEE. The CDR3 sequence is 18 residues long. The CDR3 here is CASTRSGGYLGGANVLTF. The CDR3 DNA is TGTGCCAGCACCCGTAGCGGCGGTTATCTGGGAGGTGCCAACGTCCTGACTTTC.

DNA for the CDR3: TGCGCCAGCAGCTTGGGGACATCCAACTACGAGCAGTACTTC. This encodes CASSLGTSNYEQYF. J is TRBJ2-7 and V is TRBV5-1, with D tentatively TRBD1 (5 bases). CDR1 SGHRS and CDR2 YFSETQ come from the germline V gene. V dropped 0 bases and J dropped 3 bases, with 10 bases sitting between them. The CDR3 covers 14 residues.

The chain couples TRBV20-1 to TRBJ1-1; tentatively, D is TRBD1 (5 bases). V lost 1 base to trimming and J lost 2 bases, with 14 bases between them. The CDR3 extends over 15 amino acids. Germline V CDR1 and CDR2: DFQATT, SNEGSKA (reference sequence). CDR3 sequence (DNA): TGCAGTGCTAGAGGGGGTAGGGGTGATAACACTGAAGCTTTCTTT. As protein: CSARGGRGDNTEAFF.

V and J are TRBV29-1 and TRBJ2-3, with D hard to call. The CDR3 extends over 12 amino acids. Trimming shortened V by 3 bases and J by 6 bases, and 10 bases separated the two germline ends. CDR1 is SQVTM and CDR2 is ANQGSEA in the germline V gene. CDR3 DNA sequence: TGCAGCGTTGACGAGGCGGCCGATACGCAGTATTTT. It yields the protein CSVDEAADTQYF.

J is TRBJ1-1 and V is TRBV6-5, with 7 bases that match TRBD1. This CDR3 has 14 residues. Looked up from germline, CDR1 is MNHEY and CDR2 is SVGAGI. V lost 6 bases and J lost 1; bases outside the gene matches: 5. CDR3 nucleotide sequence: TGTGCCAGCAGCCAGGGGGGGGAGAACACTGAAGCTTTCTTT. This sequence encodes CASSQGGENTEAFF.

The table lists this clonotype with a count of one. The V gene is TRBV7-9, the J gene TRBJ2-7; TRBD2 might be the D (6 bases). This CDR3 contains 14 residues. Germline CDR1 SEHNR, CDR2 FQNEAQ (reference sequence). Trimming shortened V by 4 bases and J by 2 bases, and 12 bases separated the two germline ends. CDR3 loop: CASSWGGTAYEQYF. CDR3 nucleotide sequence: TGTGCCAGCAGCTGGGGCGGGACGGCCTACGAGCAGTACTTC.

The chain employs TRBV5-4 and TRBJ1-1; D is unclear. V lost 0 bases, J lost 1 base, and 7 bases lay in between. In germline, CDR1 is SGHNT, CDR2 YYREEE (reference sequence). The CDR3 is 14 amino acids. CDR3 loop: CASSLGVRNTEAFF. CDR3 sequence (DNA): TGTGCCAGCAGCTTGGGGGTCAGGAACACTGAAGCTTTCTTT.

The gene calls are TRBV10-3 and TRBJ2-7; 8 bases are shared with TRBD1. The CDR3 consists of 13 residues. The ends lost 10 bases at V and 2 bases at J; junction bases unmatched: 7. CDR1 is ENHRY and CDR2 is SYGVKD in the germline V gene. CDR3 loop: CATSGQGPYEQYF. The CDR3 DNA follows: TGTGCCACCTCAGGACAGGGACCCTACGAGCAGTACTTC.

The chain couples TRBV6-5 to TRBJ1-3, with 9 bases identical to TRBD1. J was trimmed by 4 bases and V by 5 bases; bases with no gene match: 3. CDR1 MNHEY and CDR2 SVGAGI come from the germline V gene. The CDR3 consists of 14 residues. The CDR3 loop reads CASSGTGKGNTIYF. CDR3 in DNA: TGTGCCAGCAGTGGGACAGGGAAAGGAAACACCATATATTTT.

The chain joins TRBV14 to TRBJ2-3; D gene unclear. V was clipped by 5 bases and J by 0 bases, with 15 bases between them. Per germline, CDR1 SGHDN and CDR2 FVKESK. The CDR3 has 16 amino acids. CDR3 nucleotides: TGTGCCAGCAGCGAGACCCTAACCTCTAGCACAGATACGCAGTATTTT. It codes for CASSETLTSSTDTQYF. Based on the CDR3 plus reference TRBV14 and TRBJ2-3, the full variable domain is EAGVTQFPSHSVIEKGQTVTLRCDPISGHDNLYWYRRVMGKEIKFLLHFVKESKQDESGMPNNRFLAERTGGTYSTLKVQPAELEDSGVYFCASSETLTSSTDTQYFGPGTRLTVL.

This clonotype came up once. This chain connects TRBV5-4 to TRBJ2-5; D unclear. The CDR3 loop spans 14 amino acids. The V end lost 1 base, the J end lost 3 bases, and 10 bases lay between the germline ends. Germline V CDR1 and CDR2: SGHNT, YYREEE (reference sequence). CDR3 coding DNA: TGTGCCAGCAGCTTGCTACAGACAAAAGAGACCCAGTACTTC. This translates into CASSLLQTKETQYF. The full variable domain, completed using reference TRBV5-4 and TRBJ2-5, is ETGVTQSPTHLIKTRGQQVTLRCSSQSGHNTVSWYQQALGQGPQFIFQYYREEENGRGNFPPRFSGLQFPNYSSELNVNALELDDSALYLCASSLLQTKETQYFGPGTRLLVL.

V and J are TRBV7-9 and TRBJ1-1; D is unresolved. Germline CDR1 reads SEHNR; CDR2 reads FQNEAQ (reference sequence). V dropped 8 bases and J dropped 4 bases, with 14 bases sitting between them. CDR3 size: 13 residues. The CDR3 region is CASGSYTVTEAFF. The CDR3 coding sequence is TGTGCCAGCGGTAGCTATACCGTCACTGAAGCTTTCTTT.

V gene TRBV7-8 combines with J gene TRBJ2-3; 10 bases line up with TRBD2. The CDR3 spans 16 residues. Unmatched junction bases numbered 6, after V lost 3 bases and J lost 3 bases. Per germline, CDR1 SGHVS and CDR2 FQNEAQ. The CDR3 bases are TGTGCCAGCAGCTTCACACTAGCGGGGAGGACAGATACGCAGTATTTT. Translated, it gives CASSFTLAGRTDTQYF.

This clonotype occurred once. The chain links TRBV7-2 to TRBJ2-1; D call uncertain. Looked up from germline, CDR1 is SGHTA and CDR2 is FQGNSA. The germline V and J ends were trimmed by 1 base and 5 bases, with 6 bases remaining between them. The CDR3 has 13 amino acids. The CDR3 protein is CASSLGNDNEQFF. In nucleotides, the CDR3 is TGTGCCAGCAGCTTAGGAAATGACAATGAGCAGTTCTTC. The full variable domain, completed using reference TRBV7-2 and TRBJ2-1, is GAGVSQSPSNKVTEKGKDVELRCDPISGHTALYWYRQSLGQGLEFLIYFQGNSAPDKSGLPSDRFSAERTGGSVSTLTIQRTQQEDSAVYLCASSLGNDNEQFFGPGTRLTVL.

The chain has TRBV5-1 and TRBJ2-2; 7 nucleotides line up with TRBD1. Looked up from germline, CDR1 is SGHRS and CDR2 is YFSETQ. After removal of 3 bases from V and 3 bases from J, the junction contained 2 bases not matched to a gene. The CDR3 covers 14 residues. The CDR3 reads CASSSQGDTGELFF. As DNA, the CDR3 is TGCGCCAGCAGCTCTCAGGGGGACACCGGGGAGCTGTTTTTT.

V is TRBV4-1 and J is TRBJ2-7, with TRBD1 identical over 10 bases. The V and J ends lost 1 base and 6 bases, in that order; junction bases with no gene match: 9. The CDR3 runs to 16 residues. Germline lookup yields CDR1 MGHRA and CDR2 YSYEKL. DNA of the CDR3: TGCGCCAGCAGCCAAGGATCCGGGACAGGGGTATCCGAGCAGTACTTC. Translated, it gives CASSQGSGTGVSEQYF.

V and J are TRBV9 and TRBJ1-3; the D is unclear. The CDR3 sequence is 14 residues long. Germline values: CDR1 SGDLS, CDR2 YYNGEE. The V and J ends lost 0 bases and 0 bases respectively, with 4 bases between them. The CDR3 DNA reads TGTGCCAGCAGCGTAGGCAGCTCTGGAAACACCATATATTTT. Translating it yields CASSVGSSGNTIYF.

The V and J genes are TRBV12-3 or TRBV12-4 and TRBJ2-7; 8 nucleotides match TRBD1. V lost 5 bases to trimming and J lost 1 base; unmatched junction nucleotides: 4. The CDR3 loop spans 14 amino acids. The CDR3 here is CASSNRGSSYEQYF. The CDR3 DNA reads TGTGCCAGCAGTAACAGGGGGTCGTCCTACGAGCAGTACTTC.

The DNA for the CDR3 is TGTGCCAGCAGCTTGGCAGGGGACTCACCCCTCCACTTT. As protein: CASSLAGDSPLHF. The rearrangement links TRBV7-9 to TRBJ1-6; tentative D call: TRBD1 (6 bases). CDR1 and CDR2 (germline): SEHNR, FQNEAQ (reference sequence). The CDR3 spans 13 residues. Deletions cut 3 bases from V and 10 bases from J, with 10 bases between.

The chain is built from TRBV3-1 and TRBJ2-7; D remains ambiguous. The CDR3 is made up of 10 amino acids. Germline-derived CDR1 and CDR2 are LGHDT and YNNKEL (reference sequence). Trimming left V 5 bases short and J 1 base short, with 0 bases between. The CDR3 protein is CASSSYEQYF. In nucleotides, the CDR3 is TGTGCCAGCAGCTCCTACGAGCAGTACTTC.

The genes are TRBV9 and TRBJ2-3; TRBD2 matches at 7 bases. The CDR3 covers 13 residues. V gave up 3 bases and J gave up 5 bases; unmatched junction bases: 3. Germline loops: CDR1 SGDLS, CDR2 YYNGEE. The CDR3 bases are TGTGCCAGCAGCGCCTTAGCGGGAGATACGCAGTATTTT. Amino acids: CASSALAGDTQYF. Full variable domain (missing parts from reference TRBV9 and TRBJ2-3): DSGVTQTPKHLITATGQRVTLRCSPRSGDLSVYWYQQSLDQGLQFLIQYYNGEERAKGNILERFSAQQFPDLHSELNLSSLELGDSALYFCASSALAGDTQYFGPGTRLTVL.

The rearrangement links TRBV28 to TRBJ1-6; D perhaps matches TRBD1 (5 bases). CDR1 MDHEN and CDR2 SYDVKM come from the germline V gene. Trimming took 6 bases from V and 8 from J, leaving 17 bases between them. The CDR3 length is 15 residues. For the CDR3, the DNA is TGTGCCAGCAGGCCAACGGGGGGTCGCGATTCACCCCTCCACTTT. It is translated as CASRPTGGRDSPLHF.

This chain uses TRBV3-1 with TRBJ1-2; D is undetermined. V dropped 1 base and J dropped 9 bases, with 18 bases sitting between them. The germline V gene has CDR1 LGHDT and CDR2 YNNKEL (reference sequence). This CDR3 has 15 residues. DNA for the CDR3: TGTGCCAGCAGCCAAGCGCACAGATCAGTCGGTCGCTACACCTTC. Amino acids: CASSQAHRSVGRYTF.

The chain combines TRBV20-1 with TRBJ2-5; the match to TRBD1 covers 8 bases. V lost 3 bases, J lost 4 bases, and 4 bases stayed unmatched. The CDR3 length is 13 residues. Germline V gives CDR1 DFQATT, CDR2 SNEGSKA (reference sequence). Written as DNA, the CDR3 is TGCAGTGCTAGGGCAGGGGGCTTAGAGACCCAGTACTTC. The encoded protein is CSARAGGLETQYF.

In its sample, this clonotype was seen once. J is TRBJ2-1 and V is TRBV4-3; 7 nucleotides align to TRBD2. CDR3 length: 17 amino acids. Germline CDR1 and CDR2: LGHNA and YSLEER. J was trimmed by 5 bases and V by 4 bases; bases with no gene match: 14. This CDR3 is CASSRRTGRREHNEQFF. The CDR3 bases are TGCGCCAGCAGCCGACGGACCGGGAGGAGGGAACACAATGAGCAGTTCTTC.

The chain combines TRBV30 with TRBJ1-4, with TRBD1 matching 9 bases. The V gene's germline CDR1 is GTSNPN and CDR2 SVGIG (reference sequence). The CDR3 spans 14 residues. Germline trimming cut 3 bases from V and 6 bases from J; bases unmatched to any gene: 5. CDR3 coding DNA: TGTGCCTGGAGCCGGGACAGGGCTGATGAAAAACTGTTTTTT. It codes for CAWSRDRADEKLFF.

The V gene is TRBV4-1, the J gene TRBJ1-2; no definite D call. This CDR3 is 13 amino acids long. Per germline, CDR1 MGHRA and CDR2 YSYEKL. Trimming took 1 base from V and 6 from J, leaving 9 bases between them. The CDR3 nucleotides read TGCGCCAGCAGCCAAGGAGGGAACCATGGCTACACCTTC. Its translation: CASSQGGNHGYTF.

J is TRBJ2-7 and V is TRBV20-1, with 9 nucleotides matching TRBD2. The CDR3 runs to 13 residues. Germline V CDR1 and CDR2: DFQATT, SNEGSKA (reference sequence). The V and J ends lost 5 bases and 0 bases, in that order; junction bases with no gene match: 2. The CDR3 sequence: CSAGTSISYEQYF. The CDR3 DNA follows: TGCAGTGCTGGGACTAGCATCTCCTACGAGCAGTACTTC.

This chain links TRBV5-1 with TRBJ2-5; D unresolved. The CDR3 sequence is 13 residues long. V gave up 4 bases and J gave up 0 bases, with 7 bases separating them. Looked up from germline, CDR1 is SGHRS and CDR2 is YFSETQ. This CDR3 reads CASSTSYQETQYF. In nucleotides, the CDR3 is TGCGCCAGCAGCACGTCGTACCAAGAGACCCAGTACTTC. Based on the CDR3 plus reference TRBV5-1 and TRBJ2-5, the full variable domain is KAGVTQTPRYLIKTRGQQVTLSCSPISGHRSVSWYQQTPGQGLQFLFEYFSETQRNKGNFPGRFSGRQFSNSRSEMNVSTLELGDSALYLCASSTSYQETQYFGPGTRLLVL.

V and J are TRBV5-6 and TRBJ2-5, with 8 bases fitting TRBD1. Germline-derived CDR1 and CDR2 are SGHDT and YYEEEE. The CDR3 totals 15 residues. The junction had 8 bases not matched to a gene; V was cut back by 5 bases and J by 2 bases. This chain's CDR3 is CASSPTGVSQETQYF. The CDR3 coding sequence is TGTGCCAGCAGTCCGACAGGGGTCTCGCAAGAGACCCAGTACTTC.

The chain recombines TRBV5-1 with TRBJ2-2; 7 bases are a match to TRBD2. The CDR3 contains 14 residues. In germline, CDR1 is SGHRS, CDR2 YFSETQ. Trimming took 3 bases from V and 7 from J; bases not matched to a gene: 6. The CDR3 reads CASSWGTTDGELFF. The CDR3 DNA is TGCGCCAGCAGCTGGGGGACTACCGACGGGGAGCTGTTTTTT.